A single T cell receptor beta chain is shown here with its context. In germline, CDR1 is LGHDT, CDR2 YNNKEL (reference sequence). The ends were cut back, 1 base at V and 5 bases at J, with 14 bases in the middle. This CDR3 region has 15 residues. Each CDR3 protein is one row after TCRdb ran MiXCR on the 5' RACE reads. The table shows roughly 45,000 distinct CDR3 sequences, with roughly a fifth occurring only once. The sorted Tregs were CD4+CD25+CD127-/low cells. Sequencing used Tregs sorted from blood. This sequence originates from a female donor with breast cancer. J is TRBJ1-1 and V is TRBV3-1; perhaps TRBD1 as D (6 bases). CDR3 DNA: TGTGCCAGCAGCCAAGTTGTGGGGGCGAGTACTGAAGCTTTCTTT. Its protein is CASSQVVGASTEAFF.